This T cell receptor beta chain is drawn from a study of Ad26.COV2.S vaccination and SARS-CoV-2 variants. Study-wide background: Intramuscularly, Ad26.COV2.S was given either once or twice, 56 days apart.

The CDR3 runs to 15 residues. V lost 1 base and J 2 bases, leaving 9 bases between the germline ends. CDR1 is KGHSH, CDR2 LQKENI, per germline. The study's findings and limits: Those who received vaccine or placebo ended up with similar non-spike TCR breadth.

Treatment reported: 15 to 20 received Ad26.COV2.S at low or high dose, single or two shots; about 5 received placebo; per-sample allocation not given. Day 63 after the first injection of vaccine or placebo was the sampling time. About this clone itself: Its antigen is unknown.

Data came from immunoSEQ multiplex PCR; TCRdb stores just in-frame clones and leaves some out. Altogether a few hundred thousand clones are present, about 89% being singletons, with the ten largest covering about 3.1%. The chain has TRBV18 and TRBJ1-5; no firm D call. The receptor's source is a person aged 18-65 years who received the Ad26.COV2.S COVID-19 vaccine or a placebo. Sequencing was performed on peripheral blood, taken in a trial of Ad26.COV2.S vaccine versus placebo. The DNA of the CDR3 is TGTGCCAGCTCACCACAGGAGTGGGGCAATCAGCCCCAGCATTTT. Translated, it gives CASSPQEWGNQPQHF.